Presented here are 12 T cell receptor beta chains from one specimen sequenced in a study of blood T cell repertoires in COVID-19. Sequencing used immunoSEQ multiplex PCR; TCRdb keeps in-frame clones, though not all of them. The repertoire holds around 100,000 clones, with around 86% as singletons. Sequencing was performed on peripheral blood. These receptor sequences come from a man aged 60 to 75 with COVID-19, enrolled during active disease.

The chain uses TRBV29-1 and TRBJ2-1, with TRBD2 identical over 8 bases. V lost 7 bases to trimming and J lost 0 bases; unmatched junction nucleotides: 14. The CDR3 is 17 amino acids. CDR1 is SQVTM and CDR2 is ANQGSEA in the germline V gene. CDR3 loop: CSATLPLAASSYNEQFF. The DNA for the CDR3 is TGCAGCGCAACCCTCCCACTAGCGGCCAGCTCCTACAATGAGCAGTTCTTC.

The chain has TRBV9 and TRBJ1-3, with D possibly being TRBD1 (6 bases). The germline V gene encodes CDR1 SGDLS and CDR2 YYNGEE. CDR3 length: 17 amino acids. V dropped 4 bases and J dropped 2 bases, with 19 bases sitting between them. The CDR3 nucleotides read TGTGCCAGCAGCCCGAGTACAGGGAATATCCCTGGAAACACCATATATTTT. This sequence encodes CASSPSTGNIPGNTIYF.

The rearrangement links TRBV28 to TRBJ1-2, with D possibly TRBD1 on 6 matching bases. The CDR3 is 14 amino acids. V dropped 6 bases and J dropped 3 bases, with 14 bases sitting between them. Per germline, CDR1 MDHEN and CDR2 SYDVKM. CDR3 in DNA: TGTGCCAGCAGACCACAGGGTACGGACTATGGCTACACCTTC. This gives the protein CASRPQGTDYGYTF.

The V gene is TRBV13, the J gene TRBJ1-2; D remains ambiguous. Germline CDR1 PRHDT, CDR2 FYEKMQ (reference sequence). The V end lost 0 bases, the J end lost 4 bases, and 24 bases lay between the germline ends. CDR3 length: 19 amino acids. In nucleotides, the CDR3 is TGTGCCAGCAGCTTAGGCCGGACCAGCGGCGGGTCTGGGATCTATGGCTACACCTTC. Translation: CASSLGRTSGGSGIYGYTF. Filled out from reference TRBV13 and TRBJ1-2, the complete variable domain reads AAGVIQSPRHLIKEKRETATLKCYPIPRHDTVYWYQQGPGQDPQFLISFYEKMQSDKGSIPDRFSAQQFSDYHSELNMSSLELGDSALYFCASSLGRTSGGSGIYGYTFGSGTRLTVV.

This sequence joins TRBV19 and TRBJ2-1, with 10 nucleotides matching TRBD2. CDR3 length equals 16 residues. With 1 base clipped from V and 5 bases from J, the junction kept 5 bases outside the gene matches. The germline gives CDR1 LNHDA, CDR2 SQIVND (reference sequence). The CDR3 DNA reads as TGTGCCAGTAGTATAGGCCCAGCGGGGGGGCACAATGAGCAGTTCTTC. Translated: CASSIGPAGGHNEQFF.

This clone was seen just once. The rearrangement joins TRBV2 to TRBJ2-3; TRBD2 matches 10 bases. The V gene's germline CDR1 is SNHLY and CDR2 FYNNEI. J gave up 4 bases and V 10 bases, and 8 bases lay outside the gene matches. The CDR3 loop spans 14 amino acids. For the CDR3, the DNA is TGTGCCACGGGGCTAGCGGGAGCTGCAGATACGCAGTATTTT. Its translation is CATGLAGAADTQYF.

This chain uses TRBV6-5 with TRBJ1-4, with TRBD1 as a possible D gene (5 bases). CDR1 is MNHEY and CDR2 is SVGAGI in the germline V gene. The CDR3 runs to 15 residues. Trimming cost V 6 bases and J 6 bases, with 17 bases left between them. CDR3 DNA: TGTGCCAGCAGAAAAGGGGCGGACGGCCATGAAAAACTGTTTTTT. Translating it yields CASRKGADGHEKLFF.

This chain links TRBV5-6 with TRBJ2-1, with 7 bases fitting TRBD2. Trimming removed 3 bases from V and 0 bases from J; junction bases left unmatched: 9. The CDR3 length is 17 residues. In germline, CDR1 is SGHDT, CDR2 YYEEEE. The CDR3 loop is CASSSISGQGSYNEQFF. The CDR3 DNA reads TGTGCCAGCAGCTCTATTAGCGGGCAAGGCTCCTACAATGAGCAGTTCTTC.

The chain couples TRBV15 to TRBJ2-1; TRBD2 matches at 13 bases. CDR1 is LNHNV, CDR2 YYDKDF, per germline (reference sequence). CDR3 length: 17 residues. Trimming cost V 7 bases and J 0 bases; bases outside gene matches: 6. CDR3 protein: CATTGTSGMPSYNEQFF. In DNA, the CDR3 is TGTGCCACCACCGGGACTAGCGGGATGCCCTCCTACAATGAGCAGTTCTTC.

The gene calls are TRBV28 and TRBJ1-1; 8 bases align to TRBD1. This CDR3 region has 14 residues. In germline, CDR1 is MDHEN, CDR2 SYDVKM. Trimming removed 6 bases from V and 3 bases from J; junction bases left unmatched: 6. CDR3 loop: CASRQGAMDTEAFF. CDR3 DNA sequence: TGTGCCAGCAGGCAGGGGGCGATGGACACTGAAGCTTTCTTT.

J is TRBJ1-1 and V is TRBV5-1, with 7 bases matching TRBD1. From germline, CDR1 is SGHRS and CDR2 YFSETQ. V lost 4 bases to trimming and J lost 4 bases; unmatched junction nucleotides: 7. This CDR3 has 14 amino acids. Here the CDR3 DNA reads TGCGCCAGCAGCGCCACAGGGGTGGGCACTGAAGCTTTCTTT. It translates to CASSATGVGTEAFF.

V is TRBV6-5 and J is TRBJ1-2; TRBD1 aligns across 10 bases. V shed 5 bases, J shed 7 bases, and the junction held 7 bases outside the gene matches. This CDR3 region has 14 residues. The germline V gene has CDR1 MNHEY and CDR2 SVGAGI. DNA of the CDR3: TGTGCCAGCAGTCGACAGGGGGCGAAGGGTGGCTACACCTTC. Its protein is CASSRQGAKGGYTF.